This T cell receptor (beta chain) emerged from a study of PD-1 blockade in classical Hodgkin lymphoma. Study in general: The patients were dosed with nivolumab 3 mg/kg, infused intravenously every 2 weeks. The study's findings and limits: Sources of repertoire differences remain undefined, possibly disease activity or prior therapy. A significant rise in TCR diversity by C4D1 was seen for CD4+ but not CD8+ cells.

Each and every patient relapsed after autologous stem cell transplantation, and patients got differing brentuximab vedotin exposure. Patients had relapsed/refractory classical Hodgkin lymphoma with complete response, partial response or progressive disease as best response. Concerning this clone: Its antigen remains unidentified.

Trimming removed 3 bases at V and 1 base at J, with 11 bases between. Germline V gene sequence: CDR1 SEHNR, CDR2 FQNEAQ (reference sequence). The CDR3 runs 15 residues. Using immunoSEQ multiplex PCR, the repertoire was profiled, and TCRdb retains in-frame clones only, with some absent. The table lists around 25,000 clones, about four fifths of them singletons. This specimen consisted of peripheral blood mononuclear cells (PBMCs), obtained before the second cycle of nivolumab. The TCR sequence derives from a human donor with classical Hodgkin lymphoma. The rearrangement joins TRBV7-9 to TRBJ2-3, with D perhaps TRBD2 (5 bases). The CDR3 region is CASSLVGERTDTQYF. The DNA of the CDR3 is TGTGCCAGCAGCTTGGTCGGGGAGCGCACAGATACGCAGTATTTT. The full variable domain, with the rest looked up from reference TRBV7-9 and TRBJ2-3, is DTGVSQNPRHKITKRGQNVTFRCDPISEHNRLYWYRQTLGQGPEFLTYFQNEAQLEKSRLLSDRFSAERPKGSFSTLEIQRTEQGDSAMYLCASSLVGERTDTQYFGPGTRLTVL.